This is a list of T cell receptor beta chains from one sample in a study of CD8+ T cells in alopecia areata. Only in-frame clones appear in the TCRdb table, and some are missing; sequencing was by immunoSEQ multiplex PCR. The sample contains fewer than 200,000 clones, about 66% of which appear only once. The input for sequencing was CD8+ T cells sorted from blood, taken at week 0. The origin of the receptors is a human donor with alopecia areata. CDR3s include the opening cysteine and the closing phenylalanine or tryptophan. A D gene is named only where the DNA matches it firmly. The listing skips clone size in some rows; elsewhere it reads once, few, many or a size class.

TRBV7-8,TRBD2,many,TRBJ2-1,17,CASSPWDERGGYNEQFF,TGTGCCAGCAGCCCATGGGATGAGCGGGGGGGCTACAATGAGCAGTTCTTC
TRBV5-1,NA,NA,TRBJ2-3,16,CASSYYTEGYTDTQYF,TGCGCCAGCAGCTACTACACCGAGGGATACACAGATACGCAGTATTTT
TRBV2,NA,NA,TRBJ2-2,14,CASPSSENTGELFF,TGTGCCAGCCCATCTAGCGAGAACACCGGGGAGCTGTTTTTT
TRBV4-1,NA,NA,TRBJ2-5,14,CASSQDKGPETQYF,TGCGCCAGCAGCCAAGATAAGGGGCCAGAGACCCAGTACTTC
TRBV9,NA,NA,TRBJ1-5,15,CASSPGPISNQPQHF,TGTGCCAGCAGCCCAGGACCTATTAGCAATCAGCCCCAGCATTTT
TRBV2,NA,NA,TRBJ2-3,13,CASSEFDTDTQYF,TGTGCCAGCAGTGAGTTTGATACAGATACGCAGTATTTT
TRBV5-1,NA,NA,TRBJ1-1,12,CASRSGDIEAFF,TGCGCCAGCAGGTCAGGGGATATTGAAGCTTTCTTT
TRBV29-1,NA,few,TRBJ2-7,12,CSVEGRNYEQYF,TGCAGCGTTGAGGGCAGAAACTACGAGCAGTACTTC
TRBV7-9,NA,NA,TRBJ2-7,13,CASSLWGRYEQYF,TGTGCCAGCAGCTTATGGGGCCGCTACGAGCAGTACTTC
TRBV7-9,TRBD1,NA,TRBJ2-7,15,CASSSRDRGEYEQYF,TGTGCCAGCAGCTCGCGGGACAGGGGGGAATACGAGCAGTACTTC
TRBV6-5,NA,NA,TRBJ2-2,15,CASSYPTGDTGELFF,TGTGCCAGCAGTTACCCGACCGGGGACACCGGGGAGCTGTTTTTT
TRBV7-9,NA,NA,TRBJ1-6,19,CASSPPTTGAGLRNSPLHF,TGTGCCAGCAGCCCCCCCACGACCGGAGCCGGGCTTAGAAATTCACCCCTCCACTTT
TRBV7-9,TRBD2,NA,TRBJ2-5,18,CASSAGLAGGHVLETQYF,TGTGCCAGCAGCGCGGGACTAGCGGGGGGGCATGTCTTGGAGACCCAGTACTTC
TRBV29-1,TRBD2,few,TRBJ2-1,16,CSVVLFRGQRGAEQFF,TGCAGCGTTGTCTTATTCCGGGGGCAGCGGGGGGCCGAGCAGTTCTTC
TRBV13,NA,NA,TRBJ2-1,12,CASSLQGREQFF,TGTGCCAGCAGCTTACAGGGACGCGAGCAGTTCTTC
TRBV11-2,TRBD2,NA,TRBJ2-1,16,CASSLLAGLGDNEQFF,TGTGCCAGCAGCTTGCTAGCGGGGCTGGGGGACAATGAGCAGTTCTTC
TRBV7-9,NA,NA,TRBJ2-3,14,CASSLAAGSDTQYF,TGTGCCAGCAGCTTAGCAGCAGGGTCAGATACGCAGTATTTT
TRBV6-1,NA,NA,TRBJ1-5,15,CASSEAFGINQPQHF,TGTGCCAGCAGTGAAGCATTTGGCATTAATCAGCCCCAGCATTTT
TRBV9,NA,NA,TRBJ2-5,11,CASSAKETQYF,TGTGCCAGCAGCGCCAAGGAGACCCAGTACTTC
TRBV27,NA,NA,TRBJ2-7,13,CASSLRGTYEQYF,TGTGCCAGCAGTTTACGGGGCACCTACGAGCAGTACTTC
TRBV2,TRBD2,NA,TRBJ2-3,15,CASRGTSGGTDTQYF,TGTGCCAGCAGAGGGACTAGCGGGGGAACAGATACGCAGTATTTT
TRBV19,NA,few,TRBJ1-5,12,CASSIGNQPQHF,TGTGCCAGTAGTATTGGGAATCAGCCCCAGCATTTT
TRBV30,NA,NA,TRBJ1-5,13,CAWSDTINQPQHF,TGTGCCTGGAGTGACACTATCAATCAGCCCCAGCATTTT
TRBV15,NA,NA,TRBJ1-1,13,CATSRSRNTEAFF,TGTGCCACCAGCAGGAGTCGGAACACTGAAGCTTTCTTT